A single sample gave rise to the 12 T cell receptor beta chains below, sequenced in a study of OX40 agonist ivuxolimab in advanced cancers. The assay was immunoSEQ multiplex PCR, and TCRdb's table has in-frame clones only and misses some. The sample records 68,000 or so clones, more than 80% being singletons. Sequencing was performed on CD4+ or CD8+ T cells sorted from blood, taken in a trial of the OX40 agonist ivuxolimab. The origin of the receptors is an adult with an advanced solid tumor such as melanoma, head and neck, liver or kidney cancer.

The CDR3 sequence is CASSLADVREAFF. The CDR3 region has the DNA TGTGCCAGCAGCTTGGCAGACGTCCGCGAAGCTTTCTTT. The chain is built from TRBV5-4 and TRBJ1-1; no definite D call. Germline V CDR1 and CDR2: SGHNT, YYREEE (reference sequence). Trimming left V 0 bases short and J 8 bases short, with 11 bases between. The CDR3 runs 13 residues. Based on the CDR3 plus reference TRBV5-4 and TRBJ1-1, the full variable domain is ETGVTQSPTHLIKTRGQQVTLRCSSQSGHNTVSWYQQALGQGPQFIFQYYREEENGRGNFPPRFSGLQFPNYSSELNVNALELDDSALYLCASSLADVREAFFGQGTRLTVV.

This chain connects TRBV6-6 to TRBJ2-7; no definite D call. CDR3 size: 15 residues. V lost 2 bases and J lost 1, with 12 bases in between. Germline CDR1 reads MNHNY; CDR2 reads SVGAGI (reference sequence). CDR3 loop: CASSYNPPVSYEQYF. DNA of the CDR3: TGTGCCAGCAGTTACAATCCTCCTGTTTCCTACGAGCAGTACTTC.

This clone is a singleton in its sample. The gene calls are TRBV19 and TRBJ1-2; TRBD1 matches 7 bases. V shed 7 bases, J shed 2 bases, and the junction held 7 bases outside the gene matches. Germline lookup yields CDR1 LNHDA and CDR2 SQIVND (reference sequence). CDR3 length: 14 amino acids. For the CDR3, the DNA is TGTGCCAGTATTTCGACAGGGAGGAACTATGGCTACACCTTC. This codes for CASISTGRNYGYTF.

This clone was recorded once. The V call is TRBV9, the J call TRBJ2-2; D unresolved. Germline values: CDR1 SGDLS, CDR2 YYNGEE. The V end was cut by 5 bases, the J end by 1 base, with 6 bases between. This CDR3 spans 13 amino acids. The DNA of the CDR3 is TGTGCCAGCAGGTCGCAGAACACCGGGGAGCTGTTTTTT. Translated, it gives CASRSQNTGELFF.

The V gene is TRBV7-3, the J gene TRBJ2-1; 8 bases line up with TRBD2. After removal of 8 bases from V and 7 bases from J, the junction contained 13 bases not matched to a gene. The CDR3 spans 15 residues. In germline, CDR1 is SGHTA, CDR2 FQGTGA. CDR3 amino acids: CASSPGGGLGNEQFF. The CDR3 DNA is TGTGCCAGCTCCCCCGGGGGGGGGCTCGGGAATGAGCAGTTCTTC.

The J gene is TRBJ1-6, the V gene TRBV10-3; maybe TRBD1 (6 bases). The CDR3 length is 14 residues. The germline gives CDR1 ENHRY, CDR2 SYGVKD. V lost 2 bases and J lost 7, with 9 bases in between. CDR3 loop: CAISERTVNSPLHF. CDR3 in DNA: TGTGCCATCAGTGAGCGGACAGTAAATTCACCCCTCCACTTT.

The DNA for the CDR3 is TGTGCCAGCTCGCCCGGGACAGCGTCCTACGAGCAGTACTTC. Amino acids: CASSPGTASYEQYF. The chain recombines TRBV18 with TRBJ2-7, with TRBD1 matching 7 bases. Per germline, CDR1 KGHSH and CDR2 LQKENI. The CDR3 is 14 residues long. V lost 6 bases and J lost 1; bases outside the gene matches: 6.

This clone was detected only once. The rearrangement uses TRBV7-9 and TRBJ1-2, with unresolved D. The germline V gene encodes CDR1 SEHNR and CDR2 FQNEAQ (reference sequence). This CDR3 has 17 amino acids. Deletions cut 3 bases from V and 8 bases from J, with 25 bases between. The CDR3 loop is CASSFKWSGPGVGGYTF. In DNA form, the CDR3 reads TGTGCCAGCAGCTTTAAGTGGTCTGGACCCGGCGTAGGAGGCTACACCTTC.

The chain recombines TRBV28 with TRBJ1-4; D not certain. The CDR3 is 15 amino acids. Germline V lookup: CDR1 MDHEN, CDR2 SYDVKM. V dropped 4 bases and J dropped 0 bases, with 9 bases sitting between them. This CDR3 reads CASSSFGTTNEKLFF. The CDR3 DNA reads as TGTGCCAGCAGTTCTTTCGGCACAACTAATGAAAAACTGTTTTTT.

J is TRBJ2-6 and V is TRBV2; no definite D call. Trimming took 0 bases from V and 4 from J, leaving 10 bases between them. The CDR3 sequence is 16 residues long. Per germline, CDR1 SNHLY and CDR2 FYNNEI. The CDR3 nucleotides are TGTGCCAGCAGTGAAGCTATGAGGAGAGGGGCCAACGTCCTGACTTTC. This encodes CASSEAMRRGANVLTF.

This chain uses TRBV5-4 with TRBJ2-7, with D possibly TRBD1 on 6 matching bases. The CDR3 is 16 residues long. V was pared by 4 bases and J by 3 bases, with 20 bases between. CDR1 and CDR2 from the germline V gene are SGHNT and YYREEE (reference sequence). CDR3: CASSQRTGTRNYEQYF. The CDR3, as DNA: TGTGCCAGCAGCCAACGGACCGGGACAAGAAACTACGAGCAGTACTTC.

The genes are TRBV19 and TRBJ2-5; D not resolved. The V and J ends lost 2 bases and 5 bases respectively, with 12 bases between them. The germline CDR1 and CDR2 sequences are LNHDA and SQIVND (reference sequence). The CDR3 totals 14 residues. The chain's CDR3 is CASSISLPGETQYF. Written as DNA, the CDR3 is TGTGCCAGTAGTATAAGCTTACCCGGGGAGACCCAGTACTTC.